This T cell receptor beta chain was profiled in a study of cytomegalovirus exposure and HLA in healthy donors. Regarding this clone: As yet, its antigen is unknown.

Study-wide results and caveats: Trimming of TCR beta V- and J-genes showed a link, identified in a later analysis, to a missense DCLRE1C variant. Reports indicated that the classifier achieved high specificity and sensitivity in diagnosing cytomegalovirus status. Within a later analysis, the majority of CMV-associated TCR beta chains appeared HLA-restricted. About 87% or about 30% of the time was how often most TCR beta V segments were productive, according to an earlier analysis.

Germline V gene sequence: CDR1 LNHNV, CDR2 YYDKDF (reference sequence). Germline trimming cut 8 bases from V and 7 bases from J; bases unmatched to any gene: 23. The CDR3 sequence is 18 residues long. The PCR used 60 Vbeta and 13 Jbeta primers. The data were produced by immunoSEQ multiplex PCR, yet TCRdb's version contains in-frame clones alone and is incomplete. The sample contains 140,000 to 150,000 clones, around four fifths of which appear only once. The sample comprised PBMCs. This TCR was sampled from a boy between 2 and 10 years old in good health and CMV-seronegative. This chain connects TRBV15 to TRBJ2-5; 9 bases agree with TRBD1. The CDR3 loop reads CATGGEQGASKLGVTQYF. CDR3 sequence (DNA): TGTGCCACCGGGGGAGAACAGGGGGCCTCTAAATTGGGAGTGACCCAGTACTTC. Together with reference TRBV15 and TRBJ2-5, the CDR3 gives the full variable domain: DAMVIQNPRYQVTQFGKPVTLSCSQTLNHNVMYWYQQKSSQAPKLLFHYYDKDFNNEADTPDNFQSRRPNTSFCFLDIRSPGLGDTAMYLCATGGEQGASKLGVTQYFGPGTRLLVL.